This TCR beta chain was found in a study of blood T cell repertoires in COVID-19. Whole-study context: Italy, Spain and the United States were the sources of the convalescent and acute COVID-19 samples.

As originally analysed: Amplifying reference gene primers gave estimates of nucleated cell counts. Here immunoSEQ multiplex PCR was the method, and the copy in TCRdb shows in-frame clones only, minus some. V, J and clone size were drawn from that table, and D and trimming were deduced from the DNA. The sample gives 75,000 to 95,000 clones, around four fifths of which show up once; around 3% is in the top ten. This CDR3 is 14 amino acids long. V lost 10 bases and J 3 bases, leaving 15 bases between the germline ends. CDR1 is KGHDR and CDR2 is SFDVKD in the germline V gene. This TCR derives from a middle-aged man with acute or convalescent COVID-19. Sequencing was carried out using peripheral blood. V usage is TRBV24-1 and J usage is TRBJ1-5; a weak D match, TRBD1 (6 bases). The CDR3 DNA is TGTGCCACTAGTCCCGGACAGATCAATCAGCCCCAGCATTTT. Residues: CATSPGQINQPQHF.